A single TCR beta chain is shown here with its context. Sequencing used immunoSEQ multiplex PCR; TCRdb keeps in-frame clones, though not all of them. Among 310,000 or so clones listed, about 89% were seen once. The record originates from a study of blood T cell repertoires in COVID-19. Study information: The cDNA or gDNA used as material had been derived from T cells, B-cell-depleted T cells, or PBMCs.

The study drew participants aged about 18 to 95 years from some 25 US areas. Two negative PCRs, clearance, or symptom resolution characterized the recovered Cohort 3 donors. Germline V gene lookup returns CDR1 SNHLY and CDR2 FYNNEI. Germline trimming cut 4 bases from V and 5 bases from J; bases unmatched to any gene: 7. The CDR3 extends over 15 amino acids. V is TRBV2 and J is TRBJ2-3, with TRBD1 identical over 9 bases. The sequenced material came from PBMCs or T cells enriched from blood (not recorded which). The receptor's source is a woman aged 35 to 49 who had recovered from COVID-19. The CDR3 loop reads CASSGDRGKVDTQYF. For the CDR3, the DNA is TGTGCCAGCAGTGGAGACAGGGGGAAGGTAGATACGCAGTATTTT.